These 19 T cell receptor beta chains share one sample of origin, sequenced in a study of CD8+ T cells in alopecia areata. RNA was isolated and reverse transcribed to cDNA, the sequencing template. TCRdb's table, derived via immunoSEQ multiplex PCR, lists solely in-frame clones and lacks some. This table holds approximately 140,000 clones, around four fifths found once. Stated treatment: oral pan-JAK inhibitor, 5-10 mg twice daily. The material was CD8+ T cells sorted from blood, obtained at week 4, from a patient treated with tofacitinib. The receptors derive from a human donor with alopecia areata.

The genes are TRBV7-9 and TRBJ2-7; 9 bases are a match to TRBD1. The V gene end was trimmed by 3 bases and the J gene end by 4 bases; junction bases not matched to a gene: 4. Per the germline V gene, CDR1 is SEHNR and CDR2 is FQNEAQ (reference sequence). The CDR3 runs 14 residues. CDR3 in DNA: TGTGCCAGCAGCTTCGGACAGGGGTTTTACGAGCAGTACTTC. It translates to CASSFGQGFYEQYF.

This clone turned up a few times. The rearrangement joins TRBV27 to TRBJ2-1; possibly TRBD1 for D (6 bases). The CDR3 spans 14 residues. V was cut by 4 bases and J by 3 bases, with 10 bases left in between. Germline V CDR1 and CDR2: MNHEY, SMNVEV (reference sequence). CDR3 amino acids: CASSWTDNYNEQFF. DNA of the CDR3: TGTGCCAGCAGTTGGACAGATAACTACAATGAGCAGTTCTTC.

The rearrangement links TRBV30 to TRBJ2-7; 8 bases are a match to TRBD1. Per the germline V gene, CDR1 is GTSNPN and CDR2 is SVGIG (reference sequence). The V gene end was trimmed by 5 bases and the J gene end by 3 bases; junction bases not matched to a gene: 9. The CDR3 sequence is 14 residues long. The CDR3 sequence is CAWGAGTGHYEQYF. The CDR3, as DNA: TGTGCCTGGGGGGCCGGGACAGGACACTACGAGCAGTACTTC.

The chain has TRBV7-9 and TRBJ2-3; unclear D gene. V shed 1 base and J shed 5 bases, with 13 bases lying between them. The CDR3 runs 15 residues. Germline values: CDR1 SEHNR, CDR2 FQNEAQ (reference sequence). CDR3: CASSLVALARDTQYF. The CDR3 DNA reads as TGTGCCAGCAGCTTAGTTGCGCTGGCGCGAGATACGCAGTATTTT.

The table lists this clone with a few counts. J is TRBJ2-7 and V is TRBV15; no definite D call. Deletions cut 1 base from V and 5 bases from J, with 6 bases between. The CDR3 is 12 amino acids. From germline, CDR1 is LNHNV and CDR2 YYDKDF (reference sequence). In nucleotides, the CDR3 is TGTGCCACCAGCAGAGGTCGGGACGAGCAGTACTTC. It codes for CATSRGRDEQYF.

By frequency in the sample, this clone is large. The J gene is TRBJ1-1, the V gene TRBV7-9; TRBD1 aligns across 8 bases. CDR3 size: 15 residues. Germline CDR1 SEHNR, CDR2 FQNEAQ (reference sequence). Trimming removed 5 bases from V and 1 base from J; junction bases left unmatched: 6. This CDR3 reads CASSHPRGQNTEAFF. The CDR3 DNA follows: TGTGCCAGCAGCCACCCCAGGGGGCAGAACACTGAAGCTTTCTTT.

This chain uses TRBV7-9 with TRBJ2-6, with D unresolved. CDR1 and CDR2 (germline): SEHNR, FQNEAQ (reference sequence). With 2 bases removed from V and 4 bases from J, the gap between germline ends came to 3 bases. The CDR3 loop spans 13 amino acids. CDR3 sequence: CASSLPGANVLTF. The CDR3, as DNA: TGTGCCAGCAGCTTACCCGGGGCCAACGTCCTGACTTTC.

The genes are TRBV7-6 and TRBJ2-7; 9 bases are shared with TRBD1. The CDR3 extends over 15 amino acids. J gave up 1 base and V 5 bases, and 6 bases lay outside the gene matches. From germline, CDR1 is SGHVS and CDR2 FNYEAQ. CDR3 sequence: CASSPGTGMSYEQYF. The CDR3 coding sequence is TGTGCCAGCAGCCCTGGGACAGGGATGTCCTACGAGCAGTACTTC.

V usage is TRBV7-2 and J usage is TRBJ2-7; TRBD2 might be the D (7 bases). V was shortened by 1 base and J by 2 bases, with 9 bases between the two germline ends. The length of the CDR3 is 14 residues. In germline, CDR1 is SGHTA, CDR2 FQGNSA. CDR3 DNA: TGTGCCAGCAGCTTAGGAGGGGGGGCCTACGAGCAGTACTTC. It codes for CASSLGGGAYEQYF. The variable domain in full, with the rest retrieved from reference TRBV7-2 and TRBJ2-7, is GAGVSQSPSNKVTEKGKDVELRCDPISGHTALYWYRQSLGQGLEFLIYFQGNSAPDKSGLPSDRFSAERTGGSVSTLTIQRTQQEDSAVYLCASSLGGGAYEQYFGPGTRLTVT.

The CDR3 loop reads CASSTRQEVEQYF. The CDR3 nucleotides read TGTGCCAGCAGCACCCGACAGGAGGTCGAGCAGTACTTC. This chain joins TRBV13 and TRBJ2-7; D might be TRBD1 (6 bases). Germline V lookup: CDR1 PRHDT, CDR2 FYEKMQ (reference sequence). The CDR3 spans 13 residues. V dropped 5 bases and J dropped 6 bases, with 14 bases sitting between them.

The rearrangement links TRBV7-9 to TRBJ2-7; 7 positions match TRBD1. Per germline, CDR1 SEHNR and CDR2 FQNEAQ (reference sequence). Trimming cost V 0 bases and J 2 bases; bases outside gene matches: 4. This CDR3 comprises 15 residues. The CDR3 here is CASSLAQGTTYEQYF. CDR3 DNA sequence: TGTGCCAGCAGCTTAGCACAGGGGACCACCTACGAGCAGTACTTC.

This rearrangement joins TRBV2 to TRBJ2-7; TRBD1 agrees at 8 bases. J was trimmed by 12 bases and V by 10 bases; bases with no gene match: 11. CDR1 SNHLY and CDR2 FYNNEI come from the germline V gene. The CDR3 sequence is 11 residues long. This chain's CDR3 is CATRRDRSWYF. In DNA form, the CDR3 reads TGTGCCACCCGGCGGGACAGGAGCTGGTACTTC.

In this sample, this clone turned up a few times. CDR3 sequence: CASSFGGPFNTGELFF. CDR3 nucleotide sequence: TGTGCCAGCAGCTTTGGGGGACCTTTTAACACCGGGGAGCTGTTTTTT. V is TRBV11-1 and J is TRBJ2-2; D is tentatively TRBD1 or TRBD2 (5 bases each). The V and J ends lost 3 bases and 2 bases respectively, with 13 bases between them. This CDR3 has 16 residues. Germline values: CDR1 SGHAT, CDR2 FQDESV (reference sequence).

The V call is TRBV7-8, the J call TRBJ2-3, with TRBD1 matching over 9 bases. The J segment lost 0 bases and the V segment lost 2 bases, leaving 6 bases of the junction unmatched. Germline V gene data show CDR1 as SGHVS and CDR2 as FQNEAQ. The CDR3 sequence is 17 residues long. CDR3 loop: CASSLSDRGTSTDTQYF. The CDR3 coding sequence is TGTGCCAGCAGCTTAAGCGACAGGGGGACTAGCACAGATACGCAGTATTTT.

This chain joins TRBV5-1 and TRBJ2-4, with 9 nucleotides matching TRBD1. With 2 bases clipped from V and 7 bases from J, the junction kept 7 bases outside the gene matches. CDR1 and CDR2 from the germline V gene are SGHRS and YFSETQ. The CDR3 is 15 amino acids. As DNA, the CDR3 is TGCGCCAGCAGCTTTAATTTAGGGACAGGGAACATTCAGTACTTC. This sequence encodes CASSFNLGTGNIQYF. Full variable domain (outside the CDR3, taken from reference TRBV5-1 and TRBJ2-4): KAGVTQTPRYLIKTRGQQVTLSCSPISGHRSVSWYQQTPGQGLQFLFEYFSETQRNKGNFPGRFSGRQFSNSRSEMNVSTLELGDSALYLCASSFNLGTGNIQYFGAGTRLSVL.

This clone has only a few counts. The chain recombines TRBV7-2 with TRBJ2-3, with D possibly matching TRBD2 (5 bases). Trimming took off 5 bases at V and 1 base at J, with 13 bases between the two ends. Germline values: CDR1 SGHTA, CDR2 FQGNSA. This CDR3 is 15 amino acids long. DNA of the CDR3: TGTGCCAGCAGCGATACTAGTTCCCGCACAGATACGCAGTATTTT. Translation: CASSDTSSRTDTQYF.

The table lists this clone with a few counts. The chain combines TRBV19 with TRBJ2-1; D is unresolved. Germline CDR1 is LNHDA and CDR2 is SQIVND (reference sequence). The CDR3 is made up of 13 amino acids. V was pared by 6 bases and J by 3 bases, with 9 bases between. DNA of the CDR3: TGTGCCAGTAGCAACCGACACTACAATGAGCAGTTCTTC. Protein: CASSNRHYNEQFF. Full variable domain (missing parts from reference TRBV19 and TRBJ2-1): DGGITQSPKYLFRKEGQNVTLSCEQNLNHDAMYWYRQDPGQGLRLIYYSQIVNDFQKGDIAEGYSVSREKKESFPLTVTSAQKNPTAFYLCASSNRHYNEQFFGPGTRLTVL.

This clone showed up just once. The V call is TRBV7-8, the J call TRBJ2-1; D may correspond to TRBD1 or TRBD2 (5 bases each). The CDR3 length is 20 residues. With 5 bases removed from V and 10 bases from J, the gap between germline ends came to 36 bases. Germline values: CDR1 SGHVS, CDR2 FQNEAQ. CDR3 residues: CASSPPGPEKQMTMWGEQFF. The CDR3 DNA is TGTGCCAGCAGCCCTCCGGGACCGGAGAAGCAAATGACAATGTGGGGGGAGCAGTTCTTC.

The sample holds one count of this clone. The rearrangement links TRBV11-2 to TRBJ2-2; D is perhaps TRBD1 or TRBD2 (5 bases each). Germline V gene data show CDR1 as SGHAT and CDR2 as FQNNGV. V shed 5 bases and J shed 0 bases, with 13 bases lying between them. The CDR3 totals 16 residues. The CDR3 loop reads CASSPRDGSNTGELFF. The CDR3 nucleotides are TGTGCCAGCAGCCCCCGGGACGGATCGAACACCGGGGAGCTGTTTTTT.